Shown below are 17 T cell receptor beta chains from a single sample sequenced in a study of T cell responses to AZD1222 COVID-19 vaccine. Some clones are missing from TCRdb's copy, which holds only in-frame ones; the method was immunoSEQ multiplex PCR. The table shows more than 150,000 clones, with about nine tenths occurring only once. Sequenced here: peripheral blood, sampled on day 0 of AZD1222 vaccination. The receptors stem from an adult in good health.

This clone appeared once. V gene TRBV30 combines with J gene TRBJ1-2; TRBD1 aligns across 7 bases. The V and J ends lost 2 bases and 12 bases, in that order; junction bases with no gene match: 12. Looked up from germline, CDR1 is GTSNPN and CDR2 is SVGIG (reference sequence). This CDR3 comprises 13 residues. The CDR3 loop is CAWSKGASGLNTF. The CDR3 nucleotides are TGTGCCTGGAGTAAGGGGGCCAGTGGCCTGAACACCTTC.

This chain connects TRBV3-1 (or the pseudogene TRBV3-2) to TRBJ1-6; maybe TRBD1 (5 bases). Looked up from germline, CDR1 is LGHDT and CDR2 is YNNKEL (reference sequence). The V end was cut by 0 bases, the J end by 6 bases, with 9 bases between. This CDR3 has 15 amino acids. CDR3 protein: CASSQDRVSNSPLHF. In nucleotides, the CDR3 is TGTGCCAGCAGCCAAGACAGGGTTTCTAATTCACCCCTCCACTTT.

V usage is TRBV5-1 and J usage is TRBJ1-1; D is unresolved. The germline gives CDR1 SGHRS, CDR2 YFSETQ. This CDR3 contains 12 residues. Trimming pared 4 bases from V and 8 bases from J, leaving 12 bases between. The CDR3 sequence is CASSPGGPEAFF. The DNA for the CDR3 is TGCGCCAGCAGCCCTGGCGGGCCCGAAGCTTTCTTT. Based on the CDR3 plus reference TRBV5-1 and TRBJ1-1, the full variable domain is KAGVTQTPRYLIKTRGQQVTLSCSPISGHRSVSWYQQTPGQGLQFLFEYFSETQRNKGNFPGRFSGRQFSNSRSEMNVSTLELGDSALYLCASSPGGPEAFFGQGTRLTVV.

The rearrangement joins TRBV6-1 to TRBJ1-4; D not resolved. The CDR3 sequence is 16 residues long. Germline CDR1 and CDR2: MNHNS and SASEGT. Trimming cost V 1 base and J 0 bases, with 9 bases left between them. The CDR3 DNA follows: TGTGCCAGCAGTGAAGTGCTAGGAGCAACTAATGAAAAACTGTTTTTT. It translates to CASSEVLGATNEKLFF.

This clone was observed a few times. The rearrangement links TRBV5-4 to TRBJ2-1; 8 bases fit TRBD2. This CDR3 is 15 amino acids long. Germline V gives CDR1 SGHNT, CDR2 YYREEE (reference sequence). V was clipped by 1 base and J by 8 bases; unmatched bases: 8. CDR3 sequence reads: CASSLKTGGHDEQFF. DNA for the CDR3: TGTGCCAGCAGCTTGAAAACGGGGGGGCACGATGAGCAGTTCTTC.

This chain's CDR3 is CASSSPGNQPQHF. CDR3 nucleotide sequence: TGTGCCAGCAGCTCCCCAGGCAATCAGCCCCAGCATTTT. This sequence joins TRBV28 and TRBJ1-5; D remains unclear. The CDR3 has 13 residues. Deletions cut 6 bases from V and 2 bases from J, with 8 bases between. Germline V gene lookup returns CDR1 MDHEN and CDR2 SYDVKM.

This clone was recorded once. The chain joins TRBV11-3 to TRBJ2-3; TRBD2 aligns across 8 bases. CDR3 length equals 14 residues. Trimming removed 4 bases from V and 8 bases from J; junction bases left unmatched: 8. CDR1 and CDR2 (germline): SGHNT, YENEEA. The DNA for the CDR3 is TGTGCCAGCAGCTCAGATCCCACTAGCGGTACGCAGTATTTT. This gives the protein CASSSDPTSGTQYF.

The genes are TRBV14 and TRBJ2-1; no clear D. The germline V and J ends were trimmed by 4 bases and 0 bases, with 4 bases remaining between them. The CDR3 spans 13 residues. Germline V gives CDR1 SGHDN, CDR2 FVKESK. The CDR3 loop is CASSRVSYNEQFF. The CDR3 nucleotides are TGTGCCAGCAGCCGAGTCTCCTACAATGAGCAGTTCTTC. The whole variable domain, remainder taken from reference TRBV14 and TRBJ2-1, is EAGVTQFPSHSVIEKGQTVTLRCDPISGHDNLYWYRRVMGKEIKFLLHFVKESKQDESGMPNNRFLAERTGGTYSTLKVQPAELEDSGVYFCASSRVSYNEQFFGPGTRLTVL.

CDR3 nucleotides: TGCGCCAGCAGCTTGGCACAGGCGAACACTGAAGCTTTCTTT. It translates to CASSLAQANTEAFF. This chain links TRBV5-1 with TRBJ1-1, with D tentatively TRBD1 (5 bases). The CDR3 has 14 residues. Deletions cut 0 bases from V and 1 base from J, with 7 bases between. In germline, CDR1 is SGHRS, CDR2 YFSETQ.

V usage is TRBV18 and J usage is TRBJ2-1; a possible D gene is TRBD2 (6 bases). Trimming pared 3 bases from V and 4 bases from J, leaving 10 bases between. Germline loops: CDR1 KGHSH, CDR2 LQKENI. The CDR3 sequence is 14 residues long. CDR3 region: CASSPGGTYNEQFF. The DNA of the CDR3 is TGTGCCAGCTCACCCGGCGGGACTTACAATGAGCAGTTCTTC. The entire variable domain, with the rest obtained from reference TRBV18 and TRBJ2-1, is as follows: NAGVMQNPRHLVRRRGQEARLRCSPMKGHSHVYWYRQLPEEGLKFMVYLQKENIIDESGMPKERFSAEFPKEGPSILRIQQVVRGDSAAYFCASSPGGTYNEQFFGPGTRLTVL.

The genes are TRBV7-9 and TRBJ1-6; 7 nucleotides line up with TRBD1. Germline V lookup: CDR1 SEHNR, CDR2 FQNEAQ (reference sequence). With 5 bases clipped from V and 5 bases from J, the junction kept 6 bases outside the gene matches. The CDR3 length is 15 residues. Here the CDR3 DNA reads TGTGCCAGCAGCGCGGGACAGAACAATAATTCACCCCTCCACTTT. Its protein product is CASSAGQNNNSPLHF.

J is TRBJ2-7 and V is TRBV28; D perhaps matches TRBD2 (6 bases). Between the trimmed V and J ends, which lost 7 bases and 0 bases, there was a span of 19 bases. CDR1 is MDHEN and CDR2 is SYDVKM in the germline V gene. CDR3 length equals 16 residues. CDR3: CASTTGQGLTSYEQYF. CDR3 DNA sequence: TGTGCCAGCACCACAGGCCAGGGACTTACCTCCTACGAGCAGTACTTC.

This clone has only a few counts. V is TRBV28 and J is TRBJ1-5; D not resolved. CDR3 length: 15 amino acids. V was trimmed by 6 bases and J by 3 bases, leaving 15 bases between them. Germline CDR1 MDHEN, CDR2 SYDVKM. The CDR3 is CASSSDGKVNQPQHF. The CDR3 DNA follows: TGTGCCAGCAGCTCCGACGGCAAGGTCAATCAGCCCCAGCATTTT.

This CDR3 is CASSVVLAGPQYF. Written as DNA, the CDR3 is TGTGCCAGCAGCGTGGTACTAGCGGGACCCCAGTACTTC. V usage is TRBV9 and J usage is TRBJ2-5; 10 positions agree with TRBD2. There are 13 residues in the CDR3. The germline CDR1 and CDR2 sequences are SGDLS and YYNGEE. Losses at the gene ends were 2 bases for V and 9 bases for J; bases not matched to a gene: 4.

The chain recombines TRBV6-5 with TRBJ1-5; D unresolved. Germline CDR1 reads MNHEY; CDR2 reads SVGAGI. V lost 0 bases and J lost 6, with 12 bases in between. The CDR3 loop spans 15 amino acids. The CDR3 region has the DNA TGTGCCAGCAGTTACTCCGGCCTCTACGGTCAGCCCCAGCATTTT. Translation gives CASSYSGLYGQPQHF.

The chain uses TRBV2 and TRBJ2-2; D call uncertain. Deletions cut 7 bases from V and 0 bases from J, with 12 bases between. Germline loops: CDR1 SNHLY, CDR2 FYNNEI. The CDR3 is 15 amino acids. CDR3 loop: CASKESMANTGELFF. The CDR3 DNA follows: TGTGCCAGCAAGGAGAGTATGGCGAACACCGGGGAGCTGTTTTTT.

In nucleotides, the CDR3 is TGTGCCAGCAGCCCAGGCGGGGCGGACAATGAGCAGTTCTTC. It codes for CASSPGGADNEQFF. This sequence joins TRBV7-2 and TRBJ2-1; D might be TRBD2 (6 bases). Deletions cut 5 bases from V and 5 bases from J, with 13 bases between. The length of the CDR3 is 14 residues. The germline V gene has CDR1 SGHTA and CDR2 FQGNSA.